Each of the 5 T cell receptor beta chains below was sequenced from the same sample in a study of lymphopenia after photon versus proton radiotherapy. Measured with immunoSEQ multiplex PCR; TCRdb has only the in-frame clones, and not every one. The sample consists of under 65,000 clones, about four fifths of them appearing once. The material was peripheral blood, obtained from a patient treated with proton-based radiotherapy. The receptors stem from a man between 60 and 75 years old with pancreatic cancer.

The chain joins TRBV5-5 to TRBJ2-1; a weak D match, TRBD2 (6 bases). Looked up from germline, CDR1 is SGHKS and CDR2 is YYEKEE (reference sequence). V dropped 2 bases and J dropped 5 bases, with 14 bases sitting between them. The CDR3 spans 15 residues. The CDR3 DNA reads TGTGCCAGCAGCTTACCAGCGCCGGGAGACAATGAGCAGTTCTTC. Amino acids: CASSLPAPGDNEQFF.

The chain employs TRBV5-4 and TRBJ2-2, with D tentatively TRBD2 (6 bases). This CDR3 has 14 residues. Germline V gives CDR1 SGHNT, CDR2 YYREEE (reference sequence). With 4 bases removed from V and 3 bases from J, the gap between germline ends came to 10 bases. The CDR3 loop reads CASSDGTYTGELFF. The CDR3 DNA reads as TGTGCCAGCAGCGATGGGACTTACACCGGGGAGCTGTTTTTT.

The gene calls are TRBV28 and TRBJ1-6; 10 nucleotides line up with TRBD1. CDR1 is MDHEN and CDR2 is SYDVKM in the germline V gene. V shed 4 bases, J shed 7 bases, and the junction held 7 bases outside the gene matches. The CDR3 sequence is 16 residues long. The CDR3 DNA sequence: TGTGCCAGCAGTTCGAGACAGGGGGCAGGCAATTCACCCCTCCACTTT. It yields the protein CASSSRQGAGNSPLHF.

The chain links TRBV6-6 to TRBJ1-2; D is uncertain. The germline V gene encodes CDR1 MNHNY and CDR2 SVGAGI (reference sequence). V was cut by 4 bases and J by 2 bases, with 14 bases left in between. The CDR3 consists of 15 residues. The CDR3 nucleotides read TGTGCCAGCAGTTCCCCCCGGGCGGCGAACTATGGCTACACCTTC. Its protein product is CASSSPRAANYGYTF.

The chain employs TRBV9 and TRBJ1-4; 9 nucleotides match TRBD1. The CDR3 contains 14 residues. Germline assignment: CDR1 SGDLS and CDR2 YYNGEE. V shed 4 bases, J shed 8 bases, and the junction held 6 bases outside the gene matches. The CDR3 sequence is CASSPGQGQEKLFF. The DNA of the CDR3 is TGTGCCAGCAGCCCCGGACAGGGGCAAGAAAAACTGTTTTTT. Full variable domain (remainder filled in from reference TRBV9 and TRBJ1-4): DSGVTQTPKHLITATGQRVTLRCSPRSGDLSVYWYQQSLDQGLQFLIQYYNGEERAKGNILERFSAQQFPDLHSELNLSSLELGDSALYFCASSPGQGQEKLFFGSGTQLSVL.